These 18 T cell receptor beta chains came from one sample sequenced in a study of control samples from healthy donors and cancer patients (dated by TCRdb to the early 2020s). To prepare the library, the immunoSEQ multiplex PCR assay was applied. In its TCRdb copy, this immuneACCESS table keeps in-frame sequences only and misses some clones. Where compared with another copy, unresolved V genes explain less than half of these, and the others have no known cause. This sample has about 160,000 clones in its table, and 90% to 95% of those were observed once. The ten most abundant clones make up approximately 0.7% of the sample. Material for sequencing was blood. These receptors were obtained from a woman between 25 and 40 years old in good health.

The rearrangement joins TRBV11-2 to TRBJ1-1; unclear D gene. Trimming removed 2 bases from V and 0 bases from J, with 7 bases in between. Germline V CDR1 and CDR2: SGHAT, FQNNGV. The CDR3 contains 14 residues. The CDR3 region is CASSLRQLNTEAFF. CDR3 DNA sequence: TGTGCCAGCAGCTTACGACAATTGAACACTGAAGCTTTCTTT.

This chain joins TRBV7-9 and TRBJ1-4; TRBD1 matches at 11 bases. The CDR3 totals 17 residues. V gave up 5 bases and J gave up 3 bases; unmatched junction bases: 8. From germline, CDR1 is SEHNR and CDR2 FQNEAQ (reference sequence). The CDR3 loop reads CASSQGQGGSANEKLFF. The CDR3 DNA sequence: TGTGCCAGCAGCCAGGGACAGGGGGGGTCAGCTAATGAAAAACTGTTTTTT.

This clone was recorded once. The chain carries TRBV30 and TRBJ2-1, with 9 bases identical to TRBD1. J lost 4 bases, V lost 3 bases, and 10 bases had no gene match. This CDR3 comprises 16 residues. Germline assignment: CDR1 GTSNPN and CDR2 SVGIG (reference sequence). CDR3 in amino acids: CAWRPLRDRAYNEQFF. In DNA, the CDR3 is TGTGCCTGGAGACCCCTCCGGGACAGGGCTTACAATGAGCAGTTCTTC.

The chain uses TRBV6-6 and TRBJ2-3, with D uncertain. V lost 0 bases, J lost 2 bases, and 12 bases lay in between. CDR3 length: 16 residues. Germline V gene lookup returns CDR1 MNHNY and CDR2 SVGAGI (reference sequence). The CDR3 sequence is CASSYSSQDPTDTQYF. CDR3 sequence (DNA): TGTGCCAGCAGTTACTCGAGCCAGGATCCCACAGATACGCAGTATTTT.

The CDR3 protein is CASSYSILLQFFNSNQPQHF. DNA of the CDR3: TGTGCCAGCAGTTACTCGATTCTCCTACAGTTTTTTAATAGCAATCAGCCCCAGCATTTT. The chain recombines TRBV6-2 or TRBV6-3 with TRBJ1-5; D unclear. Germline CDR1 MNHEY, CDR2 SVGEGT. V lost 0 bases and J 0 bases, leaving 21 bases between the germline ends. The CDR3 consists of 20 residues.

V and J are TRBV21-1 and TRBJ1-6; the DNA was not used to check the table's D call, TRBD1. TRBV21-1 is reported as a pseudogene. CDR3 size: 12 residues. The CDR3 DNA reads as TGTGCCAGCAGCACCCGGACACATCGCCTCCACTTT. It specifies CASSTRTHRLHF.

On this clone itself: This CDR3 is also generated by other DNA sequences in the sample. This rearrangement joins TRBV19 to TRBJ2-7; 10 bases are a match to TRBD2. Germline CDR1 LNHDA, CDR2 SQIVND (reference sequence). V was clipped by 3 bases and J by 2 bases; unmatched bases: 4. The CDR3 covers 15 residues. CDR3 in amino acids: CASSIRLAGAYEQYF. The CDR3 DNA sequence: TGTGCCAGTAGTATCCGACTAGCGGGCGCCTACGAGCAGTACTTC.

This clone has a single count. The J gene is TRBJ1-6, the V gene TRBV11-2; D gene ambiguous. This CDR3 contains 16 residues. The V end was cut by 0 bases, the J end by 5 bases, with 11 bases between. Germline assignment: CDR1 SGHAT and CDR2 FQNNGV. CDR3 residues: CASSLDSRLHNSPLHF. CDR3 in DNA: TGTGCCAGCAGCTTAGATTCTCGCCTACATAATTCACCCCTCCACTTT. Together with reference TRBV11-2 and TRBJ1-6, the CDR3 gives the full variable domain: EAGVAQSPRYKIIEKRQSVAFWCNPISGHATLYWYQQILGQGPKLLIQFQNNGVVDDSQLPKDRFSAERLKGVDSTLKIQPAKLEDSAVYLCASSLDSRLHNSPLHFGNGTRLTVT.

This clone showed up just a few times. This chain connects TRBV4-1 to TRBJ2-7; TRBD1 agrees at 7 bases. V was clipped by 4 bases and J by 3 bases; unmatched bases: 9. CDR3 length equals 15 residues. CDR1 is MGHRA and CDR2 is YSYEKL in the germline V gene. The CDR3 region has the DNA TGCGCCAGCAGCCTCGGGAACAGGGGAATCTACGAGCAGTACTTC. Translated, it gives CASSLGNRGIYEQYF.

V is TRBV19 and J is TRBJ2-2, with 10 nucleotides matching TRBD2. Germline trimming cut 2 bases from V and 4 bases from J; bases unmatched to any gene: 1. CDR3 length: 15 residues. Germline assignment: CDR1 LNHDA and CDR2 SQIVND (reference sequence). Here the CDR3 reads CASSIPSGGTGELFF. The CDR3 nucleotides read TGTGCCAGTAGTATACCTAGCGGGGGCACCGGGGAGCTGTTTTTT.

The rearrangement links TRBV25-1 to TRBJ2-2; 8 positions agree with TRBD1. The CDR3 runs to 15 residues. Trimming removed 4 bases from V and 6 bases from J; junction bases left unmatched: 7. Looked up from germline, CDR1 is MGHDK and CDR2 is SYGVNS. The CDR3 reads CASSGWTGRAGELFF. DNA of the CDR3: TGTGCCAGCAGTGGATGGACAGGGCGGGCCGGGGAGCTGTTTTTT.

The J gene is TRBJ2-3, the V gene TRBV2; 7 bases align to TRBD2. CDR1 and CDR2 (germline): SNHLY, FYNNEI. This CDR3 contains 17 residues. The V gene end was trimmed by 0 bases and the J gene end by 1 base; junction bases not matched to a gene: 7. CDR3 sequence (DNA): TGTGCCAGCAGTGAAGCGCTTAGCGGGTTTGGCACAGATACGCAGTATTTT. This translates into CASSEALSGFGTDTQYF.

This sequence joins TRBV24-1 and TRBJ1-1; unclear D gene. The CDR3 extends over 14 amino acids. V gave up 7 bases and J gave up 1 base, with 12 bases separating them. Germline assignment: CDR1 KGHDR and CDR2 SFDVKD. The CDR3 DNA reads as TGTGCCACCAGGGAGGCTGGGTGGAACACTGAAGCTTTCTTT. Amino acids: CATREAGWNTEAFF.

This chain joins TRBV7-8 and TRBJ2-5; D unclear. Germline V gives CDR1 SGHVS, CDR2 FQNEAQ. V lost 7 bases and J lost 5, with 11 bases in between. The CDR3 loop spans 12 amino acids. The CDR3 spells CASKGLGETQYF. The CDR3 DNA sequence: TGTGCCAGCAAGGGTCTTGGGGAGACCCAGTACTTC.

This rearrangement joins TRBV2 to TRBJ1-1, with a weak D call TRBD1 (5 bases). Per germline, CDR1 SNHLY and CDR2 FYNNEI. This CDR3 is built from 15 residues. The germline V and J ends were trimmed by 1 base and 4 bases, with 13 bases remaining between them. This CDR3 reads CASSEEGAGITEAFF. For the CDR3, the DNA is TGTGCCAGCAGTGAAGAAGGGGCAGGGATCACTGAAGCTTTCTTT.

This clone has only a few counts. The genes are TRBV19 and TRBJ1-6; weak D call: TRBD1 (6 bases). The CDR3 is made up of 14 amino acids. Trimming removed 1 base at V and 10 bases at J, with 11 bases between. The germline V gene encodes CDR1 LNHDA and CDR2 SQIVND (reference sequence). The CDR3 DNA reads TGTGCCAGTAGTATAGCACAGGGAGAATCACCCCTCCACTTT. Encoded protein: CASSIAQGESPLHF.

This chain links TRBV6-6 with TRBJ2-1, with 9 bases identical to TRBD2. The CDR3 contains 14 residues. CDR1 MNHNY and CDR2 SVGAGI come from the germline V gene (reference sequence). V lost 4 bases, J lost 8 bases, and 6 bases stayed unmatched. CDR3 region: CASSWSSGKDEQFF. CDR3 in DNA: TGTGCCAGCAGTTGGTCTAGCGGGAAAGATGAGCAGTTCTTC.

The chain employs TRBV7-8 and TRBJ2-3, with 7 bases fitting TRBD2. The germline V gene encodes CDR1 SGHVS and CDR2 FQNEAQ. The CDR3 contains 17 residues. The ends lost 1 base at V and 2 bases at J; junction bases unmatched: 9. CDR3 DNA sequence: TGTGCCAGCAGCTTAGTCGAGCGGGGTCTACTCACAGATACGCAGTATTTT. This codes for CASSLVERGLLTDTQYF.